The 9 T cell receptor beta chains below were found in one sample sequenced in a study of naive CD8 T cells in extremely preterm neonates. Assay used: immunoSEQ multiplex PCR; TCRdb lists only in-frame clones, some missing. The sample lists about 4,800 clones; less than 98% were seen once. Elective cesarean births at roughly 35-43 weeks, without labor or membrane rupture, supplied the cord blood. The specimen was naive CD8+ T cells from cord blood. The receptors stem from a newborn in good health.

The chain carries TRBV11-2 and TRBJ1-1, with 7 bases fitting TRBD1. From germline, CDR1 is SGHAT and CDR2 FQNNGV. This CDR3 has 15 amino acids. The J segment lost 2 bases and the V segment lost 1 base, leaving 4 bases of the junction unmatched. The CDR3 spells CASSLGGGINTEAFF. The CDR3 coding sequence is TGTGCCAGCAGCTTAGGAGGGGGCATTAACACTGAAGCTTTCTTT.

This sequence joins TRBV28 and TRBJ1-1, with 8 nucleotides matching TRBD1. The CDR3 contains 16 residues. Germline CDR1 and CDR2: MDHEN and SYDVKM. V lost 5 bases to trimming and J lost 0 bases; unmatched junction nucleotides: 8. CDR3 protein: CASSPGGLQVNTEAFF. Written as DNA, the CDR3 is TGTGCCAGCAGTCCAGGGGGCCTACAGGTGAACACTGAAGCTTTCTTT.

The V and J genes are TRBV5-1 and TRBJ1-1; TRBD1 agrees at 8 bases. The CDR3 runs 15 residues. Looked up from germline, CDR1 is SGHRS and CDR2 is YFSETQ. The V and J ends lost 4 bases and 0 bases, in that order; junction bases with no gene match: 5. CDR3 residues: CASSAGQDLNTEAFF. CDR3 DNA: TGCGCCAGCAGCGCGGGACAGGATTTGAACACTGAAGCTTTCTTT.

The chain links TRBV5-1 to TRBJ1-2, with D perhaps TRBD1 (6 bases). Trimming took off 2 bases at V and 7 bases at J, with 12 bases between the two ends. CDR1 and CDR2 (germline): SGHRS, YFSETQ. The CDR3 has 13 residues. CDR3 nucleotides: TGCGCCAGCAGCTTAACGGGGGGCGGTGGCTACACCTTC. Protein product: CASSLTGGGGYTF.

The chain has TRBV7-8 and TRBJ1-6, with a weak D call TRBD1 (5 bases). Germline CDR1 SGHVS, CDR2 FQNEAQ. The CDR3 extends over 19 amino acids. The V gene lost 2 bases and the J gene lost 1 base, with 18 bases spanning the gap. CDR3 DNA sequence: TGTGCCAGCAGCTTACGAGGGAGGGACCTAGAGTCCTATAATTCACCCCTCCACTTT. This sequence encodes CASSLRGRDLESYNSPLHF.

This sequence joins TRBV6-5 and TRBJ2-1, with TRBD2 identical over 13 bases. Germline V lookup: CDR1 MNHEY, CDR2 SVGAGI. V shed 10 bases, J shed 7 bases, and the junction held 10 bases outside the gene matches. The CDR3 consists of 15 residues. CDR3 sequence (DNA): TGTGCCACCTCTGCCGGGACTAGCGGGGTAAATGAGCAGTTCTTC. Protein: CATSAGTSGVNEQFF.

The chain combines TRBV27 with TRBJ1-6; 8 nucleotides line up with TRBD1. This CDR3 has 16 residues. With 5 bases clipped from V and 10 bases from J, the junction kept 13 bases outside the gene matches. Germline-derived CDR1 and CDR2 are MNHEY and SMNVEV (reference sequence). The CDR3: CASSGVLPQGASPLHF. The CDR3 DNA is TGTGCCAGCAGTGGGGTACTACCTCAGGGGGCCTCACCCCTCCACTTT.

This chain joins TRBV2 and TRBJ1-6; 7 bases agree with TRBD1. Trimming cost V 6 bases and J 0 bases; bases outside gene matches: 20. The CDR3 sequence is 21 residues long. Germline V gives CDR1 SNHLY, CDR2 FYNNEI. CDR3 sequence: CASSPYTPGQFFTSYNSPLHF. CDR3 DNA sequence: TGTGCCAGCAGCCCTTATACCCCGGGACAGTTTTTCACCTCCTATAATTCACCCCTCCACTTT.

The J gene is TRBJ2-7, the V gene TRBV28; 7 bases map to TRBD1. Germline V gene data show CDR1 as MDHEN and CDR2 as SYDVKM. This CDR3 contains 14 residues. V was pared by 3 bases and J by 4 bases, with 6 bases of the junction left unmatched. This CDR3 reads CASSFGDSSYEQYF. CDR3 in DNA: TGTGCCAGCAGTTTCGGGGACAGCTCTTACGAGCAGTACTTC.